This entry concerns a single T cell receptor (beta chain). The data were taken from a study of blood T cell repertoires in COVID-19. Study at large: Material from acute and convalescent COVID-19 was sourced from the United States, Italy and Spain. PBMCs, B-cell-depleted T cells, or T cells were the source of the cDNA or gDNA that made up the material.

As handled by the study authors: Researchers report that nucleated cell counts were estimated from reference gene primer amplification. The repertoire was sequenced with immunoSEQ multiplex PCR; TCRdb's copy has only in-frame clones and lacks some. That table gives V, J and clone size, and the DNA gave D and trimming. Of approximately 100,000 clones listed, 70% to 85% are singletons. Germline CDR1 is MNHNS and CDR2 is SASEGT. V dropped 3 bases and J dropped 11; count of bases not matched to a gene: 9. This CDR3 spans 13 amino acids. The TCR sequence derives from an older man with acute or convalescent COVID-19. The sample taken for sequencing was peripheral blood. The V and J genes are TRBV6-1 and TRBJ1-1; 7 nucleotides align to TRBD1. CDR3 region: CASSDWDSASAFF. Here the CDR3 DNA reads TGTGCCAGCAGTGATTGGGACAGTGCCTCGGCTTTCTTT.